A selection of T cell receptor beta chains follows, all from one sample in a study of blood T cell repertoires in COVID-19. Data came from immunoSEQ multiplex PCR; TCRdb stores just in-frame clones and leaves some out. The sample consists of some 490,000 clones, 75% to 90% of them appearing once. The specimen sequenced was PBMCs or T cells enriched from blood (not recorded which). These receptors were taken from a woman aged 55-75 years who had recovered from COVID-19. CDR3s include the opening cysteine and the closing phenylalanine or tryptophan. D genes are given only for firm matches. Clone size, where shown, is once, few, many, or a class for clones that have expanded.

V gene: TRBV27
D gene: TRBD2
J gene: TRBJ2-7
clone size: -
CDR3 protein: CASSPTGGREQYF
CDR3 DNA: TGTGCCAGCAGTCCGACGGGGGGACGGGAGCAGTACTTC

V gene: TRBV18
D gene: TRBD2
J gene: TRBJ2-3
clone size: -
CDR3 protein: CASSLSRGVSTDTQYF
CDR3 DNA: TGTGCCAGCTCCCTCAGTCGGGGGGTTAGCACAGATACGCAGTATTTT

V gene: TRBV7-8
D gene: -
J gene: TRBJ2-1
clone size: -
CDR3 protein: CASSSLPRVLSYNEQFF
CDR3 DNA: TGTGCCAGCAGCTCCCTACCCAGGGTATTATCCTACAATGAGCAGTTCTTC

V gene: TRBV12-3/TRBV12-4
D gene: -
J gene: TRBJ2-2
clone size: -
CDR3 protein: CASSLARSGELFF
CDR3 DNA: TGTGCCAGCAGTTTAGCGCGGTCCGGGGAGCTGTTTTTT

V gene: TRBV7-8
D gene: -
J gene: TRBJ1-5
clone size: -
CDR3 protein: CASSPEGSHNQPQHF
CDR3 DNA: TGTGCCAGCAGCCCCGAGGGCAGTCACAATCAGCCCCAGCATTTT

V gene: TRBV2
D gene: -
J gene: TRBJ2-5
clone size: -
CDR3 protein: CASSGQGETQYF
CDR3 DNA: TGTGCCAGCAGTGGCCAGGGGGAGACCCAGTACTTC

V gene: TRBV5-4
D gene: -
J gene: TRBJ2-7
clone size: -
CDR3 protein: CASSFGQYLSEQYF
CDR3 DNA: TGTGCCAGCAGCTTTGGACAGTATCTCTCCGAGCAGTACTTC

V gene: TRBV3-1/TRBV3-2
D gene: -
J gene: TRBJ1-2
clone size: -
CDR3 protein: CASSQEGGQGYTF
CDR3 DNA: TGTGCCAGCAGCCAAGAGGGTGGGCAGGGCTACACCTTC

V gene: TRBV6-1
D gene: TRBD1
J gene: TRBJ1-5
clone size: -
CDR3 protein: CASSVIGTGVNQPQHF
CDR3 DNA: TGTGCCAGCAGTGTAATTGGGACAGGGGTCAATCAGCCCCAGCATTTT

V gene: TRBV11-2
D gene: TRBD1
J gene: TRBJ1-6
clone size: -
CDR3 protein: CASSWDRSNSPLHF
CDR3 DNA: TGTGCCAGCAGCTGGGACAGGTCGAATTCACCCCTCCACTTT

V gene: TRBV5-1
D gene: -
J gene: TRBJ2-2
clone size: -
CDR3 protein: CASSLAQANTGELFF
CDR3 DNA: TGCGCCAGCAGCTTAGCGCAAGCGAACACCGGGGAGCTGTTTTTT

V gene: TRBV30
D gene: -
J gene: TRBJ1-3
clone size: once
CDR3 protein: CAWSGGGATGNTIYF
CDR3 DNA: TGTGCCTGGAGTGGAGGGGGGGCGACTGGAAACACCATATATTTT

V gene: TRBV2
D gene: -
J gene: TRBJ2-3
clone size: once
CDR3 protein: CASSEQGLPTDTQYF
CDR3 DNA: TGTGCCAGCAGTGAACAGGGCTTACCGACAGATACGCAGTATTTT

V gene: TRBV2
D gene: -
J gene: TRBJ1-4
clone size: once
CDR3 protein: CASTPGGLTNEKLFF
CDR3 DNA: TGTGCCAGCACCCCGGGGGGGTTGACTAATGAAAAACTGTTTTTT

V gene: TRBV14
D gene: -
J gene: TRBJ1-6
clone size: -
CDR3 protein: CASSQDEGGAFTNSPLHF
CDR3 DNA: TGTGCCAGCAGCCAAGATGAGGGAGGGGCCTTTACCAATTCACCCCTCCACTTT

V gene: TRBV2
D gene: -
J gene: TRBJ1-1
clone size: -
CDR3 protein: CASSVGGNTEAFF
CDR3 DNA: TGTGCCAGCAGTGTTGGAGGGAACACTGAAGCTTTCTTT

V gene: TRBV2
D gene: TRBD2
J gene: TRBJ2-1
clone size: -
CDR3 protein: CASRSGGRNNEQFF
CDR3 DNA: TGTGCCAGCAGGAGCGGGGGGCGGAACAATGAGCAGTTCTTC

V gene: TRBV7-2
D gene: -
J gene: TRBJ1-1
clone size: -
CDR3 protein: CASSLRHQGEAFF
CDR3 DNA: TGTGCCAGCAGCTTACGTCATCAGGGTGAAGCTTTCTTT

V gene: TRBV18
D gene: -
J gene: TRBJ1-2
clone size: -
CDR3 protein: CASSLDITGNANYGYTF
CDR3 DNA: TGTGCCAGCTCACTTGATATTACAGGGAACGCGAACTATGGCTACACCTTC

V gene: TRBV3-1/TRBV3-2
D gene: -
J gene: TRBJ2-6
clone size: -
CDR3 protein: CASSQGTISSGANVLTF
CDR3 DNA: TGTGCCAGCAGCCAAGGAACAATCAGCTCTGGGGCCAACGTCCTGACTTTC

V gene: TRBV19
D gene: TRBD1
J gene: TRBJ1-2
clone size: -
CDR3 protein: CASSPLKPGGWNYGYTF
CDR3 DNA: TGTGCCAGTAGCCCTTTAAAACCAGGGGGCTGGAACTATGGCTACACCTTC

V gene: TRBV12-3/TRBV12-4
D gene: -
J gene: TRBJ2-7
clone size: -
CDR3 protein: CASSLASGFTNF
CDR3 DNA: TGTGCCAGCAGTTTAGCGTCAGGGTTCACGAACTTC

V gene: TRBV7-9
D gene: -
J gene: TRBJ2-7
clone size: few
CDR3 protein: CASSLSTGTISYEQYF
CDR3 DNA: TGTGCCAGCAGCTTAAGCACAGGTACTATTTCCTACGAGCAGTACTTC

V gene: TRBV19
D gene: -
J gene: TRBJ1-2
clone size: -
CDR3 protein: CASTRYRTNYGYTF
CDR3 DNA: TGTGCCAGTACCCGATACAGGACTAACTATGGCTACACCTTC

V gene: TRBV28
D gene: TRBD1
J gene: TRBJ1-5
clone size: -
CDR3 protein: CASSPLGQLYNQPQHF
CDR3 DNA: TGTGCCAGCAGTCCCCTGGGACAGCTCTACAATCAGCCCCAGCATTTT

V gene: TRBV7-6
D gene: -
J gene: TRBJ2-1
clone size: -
CDR3 protein: CASSITGGSYNEQFF
CDR3 DNA: TGTGCCAGCAGCATTACAGGTGGCTCCTACAATGAGCAGTTCTTC

V gene: TRBV6-1
D gene: -
J gene: TRBJ2-7
clone size: -
CDR3 protein: CASSEMAQGLAYEQYF
CDR3 DNA: TGTGCCAGCAGTGAAATGGCCCAGGGGCTCGCCTACGAGCAGTACTTC

V gene: TRBV6-5
D gene: -
J gene: TRBJ1-4
clone size: -
CDR3 protein: CASRTGLTNEKLFF
CDR3 DNA: TGTGCCAGCAGGACGGGACTAACTAATGAAAAACTGTTTTTT

V gene: TRBV6-1
D gene: TRBD1
J gene: TRBJ2-7
clone size: -
CDR3 protein: CASSEAGGTGSF
CDR3 DNA: TGTGCCAGCAGTGAAGCGGGGGGGACAGGGAGTTTC

V gene: TRBV9
D gene: TRBD1
J gene: TRBJ1-5
clone size: -
CDR3 protein: CASSVGGGGNQPQHF
CDR3 DNA: TGTGCCAGCAGCGTAGGAGGGGGCGGCAATCAGCCCCAGCATTTT

V gene: TRBV5-1
D gene: -
J gene: TRBJ2-6
clone size: -
CDR3 protein: CASSLEFAGGSGANVLTF
CDR3 DNA: TGCGCCAGCAGCTTGGAATTTGCGGGTGGCTCTGGGGCCAACGTCCTGACTTTC

V gene: TRBV5-1
D gene: TRBD1
J gene: TRBJ1-2
clone size: -
CDR3 protein: CASSYYTGGPDNGYTF
CDR3 DNA: TGCGCCAGCAGTTACTACACAGGGGGCCCCGATAATGGCTACACCTTC

V gene: TRBV11-2
D gene: TRBD1
J gene: TRBJ1-1
clone size: -
CDR3 protein: CASSFSGGPATEAFF
CDR3 DNA: TGTGCCAGCAGCTTCTCAGGGGGCCCGGCCACTGAAGCTTTCTTT

V gene: TRBV5-1
D gene: -
J gene: TRBJ2-3
clone size: -
CDR3 protein: CATRGSTGTDTQYF
CDR3 DNA: TGCGCCACTAGGGGCTCCACAGGCACAGATACGCAGTATTTT

V gene: TRBV25-1
D gene: -
J gene: TRBJ2-7
clone size: -
CDR3 protein: CASSATENAYEQYF
CDR3 DNA: TGTGCCAGCAGTGCGACAGAGAATGCCTACGAGCAGTACTTC

V gene: TRBV6-1
D gene: TRBD1
J gene: TRBJ2-2
clone size: -
CDR3 protein: CASSVTGQGVTGELFF
CDR3 DNA: TGTGCCAGCAGTGTAACAGGGCAGGGGGTTACCGGGGAGCTGTTTTTT

V gene: TRBV30
D gene: TRBD1
J gene: TRBJ2-1
clone size: -
CDR3 protein: CAWRGLGQGLNEQFF
CDR3 DNA: TGTGCCTGGAGGGGCTTAGGACAGGGGCTCAATGAGCAGTTCTTC

V gene: TRBV5-8
D gene: -
J gene: TRBJ1-1
clone size: -
CDR3 protein: CASALRGWAFF
CDR3 DNA: TGTGCCAGCGCCCTCCGCGGGTGGGCTTTCTTT

V gene: TRBV4-1
D gene: -
J gene: TRBJ1-2
clone size: -
CDR3 protein: CASSQGRGQGYGYTF
CDR3 DNA: TGCGCCAGCAGCCAAGGGCGGGGGCAGGGCTATGGCTACACCTTC

V gene: TRBV24-1
D gene: -
J gene: TRBJ1-2
clone size: -
CDR3 protein: CATSDSGGANYGYTF
CDR3 DNA: TGTGCCACCAGTGATTCTGGGGGGGCTAACTATGGCTACACCTTC

V gene: TRBV5-1
D gene: TRBD1
J gene: TRBJ2-3
clone size: -
CDR3 protein: CASSRTGDTDTQYF
CDR3 DNA: TGCGCCAGCAGCCGGACAGGAGACACAGATACGCAGTATTTT

V gene: TRBV5-1
D gene: TRBD1
J gene: TRBJ1-1
clone size: few
CDR3 protein: CASSPGQGGSKNTEAFF
CDR3 DNA: TGCGCCAGCAGCCCGGGACAGGGGGGCTCGAAGAACACTGAAGCTTTCTTT

V gene: TRBV28
D gene: -
J gene: TRBJ1-2
clone size: once
CDR3 protein: CASSLYPGIDGYTF
CDR3 DNA: TGTGCCAGCAGTTTATATCCAGGGATAGATGGCTACACCTTC

V gene: TRBV5-1
D gene: TRBD1
J gene: TRBJ1-1
clone size: -
CDR3 protein: CASSPQQGGNTEAFF
CDR3 DNA: TGCGCCAGCAGCCCTCAACAGGGGGGGAACACTGAAGCTTTCTTT

V gene: TRBV7-2
D gene: TRBD2
J gene: TRBJ2-2
clone size: -
CDR3 protein: CASSSGTSVAGELFF
CDR3 DNA: TGTGCCAGCAGCTCGGGGACTAGCGTGGCCGGGGAGCTGTTTTTT

V gene: TRBV7-2
D gene: -
J gene: TRBJ2-2
clone size: -
CDR3 protein: CASSLAGLTGELFF
CDR3 DNA: TGTGCCAGCAGCTTAGCGGGGCTTACCGGGGAGCTGTTTTTT

V gene: TRBV19
D gene: -
J gene: TRBJ1-1
clone size: few
CDR3 protein: CASSTQGLNTEAFF
CDR3 DNA: TGTGCCAGTAGTACGCAGGGTCTCAACACTGAAGCTTTCTTT

V gene: TRBV6-4
D gene: -
J gene: TRBJ1-2
clone size: -
CDR3 protein: CASSDQGGYGYTF
CDR3 DNA: TGTGCCAGCAGTGACCAAGGGGGATATGGCTACACCTTC

V gene: TRBV5-6
D gene: TRBD1
J gene: TRBJ1-5
clone size: -
CDR3 protein: CASTLTGEMMPQHF
CDR3 DNA: TGTGCCAGCACCCTGACAGGGGAGATGATGCCCCAGCATTTT

V gene: TRBV3-1/TRBV3-2
D gene: TRBD1
J gene: TRBJ1-3
clone size: -
CDR3 protein: CASRRTGGPGNTIYF
CDR3 DNA: TGTGCCAGCCGGAGGACAGGGGGCCCTGGAAACACCATATATTTT

V gene: TRBV3-1/TRBV3-2
D gene: -
J gene: TRBJ1-4
clone size: -
CDR3 protein: CASSQGAGLFF
CDR3 DNA: TGTGCCAGCAGCCAAGGAGCAGGGCTGTTTTTT

V gene: TRBV2
D gene: TRBD1
J gene: TRBJ1-1
clone size: -
CDR3 protein: CASSGTGVPNTEAFF
CDR3 DNA: TGTGCCAGCAGTGGGACAGGGGTTCCGAACACTGAAGCTTTCTTT

V gene: TRBV5-1
D gene: -
J gene: TRBJ2-2
clone size: few
CDR3 protein: CASSPKPQGNTGELFF
CDR3 DNA: TGCGCCAGCAGCCCCAAGCCGCAGGGTAACACCGGGGAGCTGTTTTTT